This T cell receptor beta chain stems from a study of CD8 T cells in ankylosing spondylitis. Study-level findings and limits: In peripheral blood, disease-linked CD8+ clones occurred at relatively low frequencies. From matched ankylosing spondylitis synovial fluid, disease-linked clones were reportedly recovered at significantly enriched levels. A TCR beta motif made of fewer than 10 highly homologous variants seemed typical of ankylosing spondylitis blood.

Generation of TCR beta libraries employed quantitative 5'-RACE incorporating molecular barcodes. In TCRdb, the 5' RACE reads were re-called with MiXCR into one record per CDR3 protein. The sample comprises some 220,000 distinct CDR3 sequences, about 11% of which are singletons, and less than 3% rests with the top ten. This CDR3 has 9 residues. Germline V gene data show CDR1 as SQVTM and CDR2 as ANQGSEA. There are many counts of this clonotype. Its antigen is currently unknown. The specimen was blood, either unsorted or a sorted T cell fraction (not recorded which). The chain combines TRBV29-1 with TRBJ1-1; D is unclear. The TCR sequence derives from a male donor with ankylosing spondylitis or in good health (not recorded which). DNA for the CDR3: TGCACCTTTCGGGGTGAAGCTTTCTTT. Amino acids: CTFRGEAFF.